Listed below are T cell receptor beta chains from one sample, sequenced in a study of blood T cells in healthy people across ages. One entry per CDR3 protein results from TCRdb running MiXCR on the 5' RACE reads. Among approximately 600,000 distinct CDR3 sequences listed, under 70% were seen once. Sequencing was carried out using blood. The receptors derive from a man in his 60s in good health. Both conserved end residues are part of each CDR3. D genes are given only for firm matches. Size is stated for part of the rows, as once, few or many counts, or as a class when the clone is expanded.

v_call	clone_size	d_call	j_call	cdr3_aa	cdr3_nt
TRBV20-1	NA	TRBD1	TRBJ2-7	CSVGQGALDEQYF	TGCAGTGTAGGACAGGGGGCGCTGGACGAGCAGTACTTC
TRBV7-9	NA	TRBD1	TRBJ2-7	CASRAGQGYINEQYF	TGTGCCAGCAGAGCCGGACAGGGGTACATCAATGAGCAGTACTTC
TRBV20-1	NA	NA	TRBJ2-1	CSARDSQAYNEQFF	TGCAGTGCTAGAGATTCGCAGGCCTACAATGAGCAGTTCTTC
TRBV25-1	NA	NA	TRBJ2-3	CASKAAISTDTQYF	TGTGCCAGCAAAGCGGCCATTAGCACAGATACGCAGTATTTT
TRBV11-2	NA	NA	TRBJ2-7	CAGSSQQGYEQYF	TGTGCCGGCAGCTCCCAACAGGGCTACGAGCAGTACTTC
TRBV6-5	NA	NA	TRBJ2-3	CASRRARADTQYF	TGTGCCAGCAGGCGGGCTCGGGCAGATACGCAGTATTTT
TRBV5-1	few	NA	TRBJ1-5	CASRPDTNNQPQHF	TGCGCCAGCAGACCGGACACGAACAATCAGCCCCAGCATTTT
TRBV12-3/TRBV12-4	NA	NA	TRBJ2-6	CASHSAPGANVLTF	TGTGCCAGCCACTCTGCGCCTGGGGCCAACGTCCTGACTTTC
TRBV6-1	NA	TRBD1	TRBJ2-5	CASRKRQGDDQETQYF	TGTGCCAGCAGAAAGAGACAGGGGGATGATCAAGAGACCCAGTACTTC
TRBV7-9	NA	NA	TRBJ1-5	CASSLEGEGNQPQHF	TGTGCCAGCAGCTTAGAGGGGGAAGGCAATCAGCCCCAGCATTTT
TRBV7-2	NA	NA	TRBJ2-5	CASSLGDPWARETQYF	TGTGCCAGCAGCTTAGGGGACCCCTGGGCACGAGAGACCCAGTACTTC
TRBV14	few	NA	TRBJ2-3	CASSPHYGDTQYF	TGTGCCAGCAGCCCCCACTACGGGGATACGCAGTATTTT
TRBV20-1	once	NA	TRBJ2-3	CSAREAPSTDTQYF	TGCAGTGCTAGAGAGGCTCCTAGCACAGATACGCAGTATTTT
TRBV3-1	once	TRBD2	TRBJ2-5	CASSSRTSGGQETQYF	TGTGCCAGCAGCTCGAGGACTAGCGGGGGGCAAGAGACCCAGTACTTC
TRBV7-2	NA	TRBD2	TRBJ2-5	CASGLAGGCETQYF	TGTGCCTCTGGACTAGCGGGGGGCTGTGAGACCCAGTACTTC
TRBV5-1	NA	NA	TRBJ2-1	CASSTDFMPNEQFF	TGCGCCAGCAGCACCGACTTTATGCCTAATGAGCAGTTCTTC
TRBV12-3/TRBV12-4	NA	NA	TRBJ2-1	CASSLGPDEQFF	TGTGCCAGCAGTTTAGGGCCAGACGAGCAGTTCTTC